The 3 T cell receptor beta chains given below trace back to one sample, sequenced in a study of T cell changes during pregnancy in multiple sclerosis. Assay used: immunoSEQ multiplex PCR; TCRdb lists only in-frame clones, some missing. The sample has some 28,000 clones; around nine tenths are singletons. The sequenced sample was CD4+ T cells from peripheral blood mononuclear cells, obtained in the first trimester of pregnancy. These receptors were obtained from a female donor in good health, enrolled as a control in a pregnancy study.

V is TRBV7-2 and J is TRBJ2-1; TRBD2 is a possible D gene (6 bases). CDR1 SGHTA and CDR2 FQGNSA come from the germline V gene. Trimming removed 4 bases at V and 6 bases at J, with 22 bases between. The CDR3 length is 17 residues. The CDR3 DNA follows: TGTGCCAGCAGCTCCGGGCCCTCCCGGGAGACATTCAATGAGCAGTTCTTC. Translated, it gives CASSSGPSRETFNEQFF.

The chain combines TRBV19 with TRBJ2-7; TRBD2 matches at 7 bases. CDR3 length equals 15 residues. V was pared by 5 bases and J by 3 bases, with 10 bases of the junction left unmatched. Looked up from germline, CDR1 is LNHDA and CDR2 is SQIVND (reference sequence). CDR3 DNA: TGTGCCAGTAGTTATCGTGGAGCGGGAAGCTACGAGCAGTACTTC. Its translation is CASSYRGAGSYEQYF.

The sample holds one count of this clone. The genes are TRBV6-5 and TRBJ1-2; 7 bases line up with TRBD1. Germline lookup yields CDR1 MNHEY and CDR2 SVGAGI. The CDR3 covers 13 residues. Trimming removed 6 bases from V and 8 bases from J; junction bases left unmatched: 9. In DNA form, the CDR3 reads TGTGCCAGCAGAAGAGACAGGGCGGACGGCTACACCTTC. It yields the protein CASRRDRADGYTF.